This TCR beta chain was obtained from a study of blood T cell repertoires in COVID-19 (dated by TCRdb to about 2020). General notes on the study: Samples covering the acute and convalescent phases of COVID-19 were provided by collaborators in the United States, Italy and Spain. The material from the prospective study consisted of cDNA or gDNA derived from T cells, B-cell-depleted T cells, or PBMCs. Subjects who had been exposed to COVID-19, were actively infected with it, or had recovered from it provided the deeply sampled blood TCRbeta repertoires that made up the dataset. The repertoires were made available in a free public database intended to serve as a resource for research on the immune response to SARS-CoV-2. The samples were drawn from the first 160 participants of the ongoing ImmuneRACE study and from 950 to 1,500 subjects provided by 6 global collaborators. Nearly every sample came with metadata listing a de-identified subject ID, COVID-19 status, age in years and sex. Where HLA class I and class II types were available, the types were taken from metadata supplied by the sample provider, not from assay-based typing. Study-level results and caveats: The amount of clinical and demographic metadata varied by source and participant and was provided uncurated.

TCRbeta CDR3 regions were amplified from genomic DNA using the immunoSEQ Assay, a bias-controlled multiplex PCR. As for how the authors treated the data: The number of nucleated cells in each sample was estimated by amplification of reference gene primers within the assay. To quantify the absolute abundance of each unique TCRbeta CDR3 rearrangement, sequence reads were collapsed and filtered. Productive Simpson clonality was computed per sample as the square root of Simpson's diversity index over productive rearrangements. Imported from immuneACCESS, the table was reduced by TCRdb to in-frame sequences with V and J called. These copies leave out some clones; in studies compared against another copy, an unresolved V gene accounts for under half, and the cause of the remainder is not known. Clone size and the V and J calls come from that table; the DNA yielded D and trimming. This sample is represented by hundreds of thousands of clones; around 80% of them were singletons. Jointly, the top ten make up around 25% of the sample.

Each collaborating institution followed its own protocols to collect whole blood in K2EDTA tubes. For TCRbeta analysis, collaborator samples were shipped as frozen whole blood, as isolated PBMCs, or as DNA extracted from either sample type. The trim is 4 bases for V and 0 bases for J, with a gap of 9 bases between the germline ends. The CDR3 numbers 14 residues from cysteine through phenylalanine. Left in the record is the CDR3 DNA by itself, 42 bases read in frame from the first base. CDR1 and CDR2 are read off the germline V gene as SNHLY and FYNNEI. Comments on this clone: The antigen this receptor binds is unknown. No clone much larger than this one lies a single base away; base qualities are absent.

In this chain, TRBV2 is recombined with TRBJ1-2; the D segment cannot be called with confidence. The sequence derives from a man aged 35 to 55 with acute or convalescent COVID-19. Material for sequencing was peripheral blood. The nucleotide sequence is TGTGCCAGCAGTGTTACATCCTCTAACTATGGCTACACCTTC. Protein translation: CASSVTSSNYGYTF.